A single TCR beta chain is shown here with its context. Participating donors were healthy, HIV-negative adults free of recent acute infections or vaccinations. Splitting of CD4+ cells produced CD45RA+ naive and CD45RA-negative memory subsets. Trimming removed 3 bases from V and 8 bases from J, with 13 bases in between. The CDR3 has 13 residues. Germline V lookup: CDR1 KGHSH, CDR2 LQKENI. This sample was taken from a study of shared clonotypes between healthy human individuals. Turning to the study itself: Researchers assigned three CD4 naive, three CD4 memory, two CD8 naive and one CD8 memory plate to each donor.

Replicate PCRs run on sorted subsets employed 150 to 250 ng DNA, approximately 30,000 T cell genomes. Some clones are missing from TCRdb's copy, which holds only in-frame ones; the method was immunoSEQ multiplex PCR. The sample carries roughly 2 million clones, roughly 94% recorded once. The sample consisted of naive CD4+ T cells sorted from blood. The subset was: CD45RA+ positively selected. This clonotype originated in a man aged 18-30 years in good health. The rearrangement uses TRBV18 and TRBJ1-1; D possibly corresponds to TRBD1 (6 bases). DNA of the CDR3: TGTGCCAGCTCACCGGGACACCCAGGAGAAGCTTTCTTT. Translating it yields CASSPGHPGEAFF. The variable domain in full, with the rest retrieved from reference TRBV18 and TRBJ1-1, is NAGVMQNPRHLVRRRGQEARLRCSPMKGHSHVYWYRQLPEEGLKFMVYLQKENIIDESGMPKERFSAEFPKEGPSILRIQQVVRGDSAAYFCASSPGHPGEAFFGQGTRLTVV.